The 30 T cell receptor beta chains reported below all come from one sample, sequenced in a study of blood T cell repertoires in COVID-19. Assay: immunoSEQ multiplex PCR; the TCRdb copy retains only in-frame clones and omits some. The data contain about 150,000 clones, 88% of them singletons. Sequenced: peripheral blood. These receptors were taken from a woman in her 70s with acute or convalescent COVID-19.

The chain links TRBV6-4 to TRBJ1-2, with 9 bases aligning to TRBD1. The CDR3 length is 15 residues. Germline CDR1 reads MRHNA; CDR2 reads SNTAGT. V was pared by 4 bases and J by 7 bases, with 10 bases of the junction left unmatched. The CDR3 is CASSAQTGGQGGYTF. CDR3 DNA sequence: TGTGCCAGCAGTGCCCAAACAGGGGGCCAAGGTGGCTACACCTTC.

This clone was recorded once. DNA of the CDR3: TGCGCCAGCGGGGGCCGGGACATCAATCAGCCCCAGCATTTT. This encodes CASGGRDINQPQHF. The rearrangement links TRBV10-2 to TRBJ1-5, with TRBD1 as a possible D gene (6 bases). The V gene lost 8 bases and the J gene lost 3 bases, with 14 bases spanning the gap. This CDR3 is 14 amino acids long. The germline V gene has CDR1 WSHSY and CDR2 SAAADI.

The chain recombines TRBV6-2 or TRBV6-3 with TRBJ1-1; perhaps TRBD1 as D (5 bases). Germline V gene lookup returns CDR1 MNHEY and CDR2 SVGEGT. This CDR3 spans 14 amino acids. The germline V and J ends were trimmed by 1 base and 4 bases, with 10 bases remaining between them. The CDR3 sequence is CASSYWGRSTEAFF. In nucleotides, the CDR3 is TGTGCCAGCAGTTACTGGGGGAGGAGCACTGAAGCTTTCTTT.

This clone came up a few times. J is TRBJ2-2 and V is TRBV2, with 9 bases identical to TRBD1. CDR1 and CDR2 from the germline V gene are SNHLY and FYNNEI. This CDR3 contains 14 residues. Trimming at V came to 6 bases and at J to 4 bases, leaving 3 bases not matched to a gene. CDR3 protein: CASSGTGPTGELFF. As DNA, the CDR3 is TGTGCCAGCAGCGGGACAGGGCCCACCGGGGAGCTGTTTTTT.

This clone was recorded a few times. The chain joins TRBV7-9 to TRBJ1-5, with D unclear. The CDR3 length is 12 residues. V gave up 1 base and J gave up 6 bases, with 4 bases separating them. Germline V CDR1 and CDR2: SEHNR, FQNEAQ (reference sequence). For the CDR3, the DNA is TGTGCCAGCAGCTTAGTGGCTCAGCCCCAGCATTTT. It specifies CASSLVAQPQHF.

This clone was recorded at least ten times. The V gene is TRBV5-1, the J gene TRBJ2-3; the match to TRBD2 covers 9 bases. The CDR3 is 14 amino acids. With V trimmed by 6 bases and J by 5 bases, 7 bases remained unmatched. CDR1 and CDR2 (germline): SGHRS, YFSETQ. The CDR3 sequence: CASKSGGRLDTQYF. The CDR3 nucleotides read TGCGCCAGCAAGAGCGGGGGGAGGCTAGATACGCAGTATTTT.

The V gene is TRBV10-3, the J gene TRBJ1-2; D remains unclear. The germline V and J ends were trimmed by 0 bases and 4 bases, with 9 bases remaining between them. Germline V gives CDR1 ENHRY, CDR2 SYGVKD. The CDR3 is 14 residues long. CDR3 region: CAISESSEIYGYTF. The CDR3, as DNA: TGTGCCATCAGTGAGTCGTCGGAGATCTATGGCTACACCTTC.

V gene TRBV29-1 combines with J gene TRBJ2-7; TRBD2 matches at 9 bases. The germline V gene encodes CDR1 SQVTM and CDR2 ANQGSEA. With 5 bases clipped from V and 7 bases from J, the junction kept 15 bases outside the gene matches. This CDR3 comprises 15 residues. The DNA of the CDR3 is TGCAGCGTTTCCCTCCTAGTACCTAGCGGGGATGAGCAGTACTTC. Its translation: CSVSLLVPSGDEQYF.

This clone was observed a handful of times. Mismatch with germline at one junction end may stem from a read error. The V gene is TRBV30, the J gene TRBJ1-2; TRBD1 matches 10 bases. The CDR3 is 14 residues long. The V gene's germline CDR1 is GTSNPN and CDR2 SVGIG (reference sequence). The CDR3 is CAWSFTRGQGGAQF. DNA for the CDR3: TGTGCCTGGTCGTTTACAAGAGGACAGGGGGGGGCCCAGTTC.

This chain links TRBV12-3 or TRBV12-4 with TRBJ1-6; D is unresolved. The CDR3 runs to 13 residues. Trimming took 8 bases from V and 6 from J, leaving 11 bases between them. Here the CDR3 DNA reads TGTGCCAGCGGGCCGCGCAGTAATTCACCCCTCCACTTT. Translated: CASGPRSNSPLHF.

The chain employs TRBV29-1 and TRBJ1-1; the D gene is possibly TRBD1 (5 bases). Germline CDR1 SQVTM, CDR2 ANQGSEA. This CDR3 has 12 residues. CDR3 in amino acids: CSAERGVTEAFF. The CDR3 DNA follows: TGCAGTGCAGAAAGGGGTGTCACTGAAGCTTTCTTT.

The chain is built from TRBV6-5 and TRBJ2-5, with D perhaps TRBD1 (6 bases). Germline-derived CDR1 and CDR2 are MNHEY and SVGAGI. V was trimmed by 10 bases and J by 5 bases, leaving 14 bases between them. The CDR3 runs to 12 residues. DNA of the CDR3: TGTGCCACCCCGCAGGGGTGGGAGACCCAGTACTTC. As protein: CATPQGWETQYF.

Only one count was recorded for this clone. The CDR3 reads CATSNRGGQETQYF. The CDR3 nucleotides are TGTGCCACCAGCAATCGAGGAGGACAAGAGACCCAGTACTTC. This chain uses TRBV15 with TRBJ2-5, with D perhaps TRBD2 (5 bases). Trimming stripped 4 bases from V and 2 bases from J, with 11 bases between. Per germline, CDR1 LNHNV and CDR2 YYDKDF (reference sequence). CDR3 size: 14 residues.

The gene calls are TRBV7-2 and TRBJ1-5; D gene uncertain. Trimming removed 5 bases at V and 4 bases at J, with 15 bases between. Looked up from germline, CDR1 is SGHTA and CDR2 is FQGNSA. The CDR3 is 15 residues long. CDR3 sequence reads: CASSLRRAPNQPQHF. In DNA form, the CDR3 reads TGTGCCAGCAGCCTGAGGAGGGCCCCAAATCAGCCCCAGCATTTT. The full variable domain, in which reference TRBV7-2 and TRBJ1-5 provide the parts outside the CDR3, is GAGVSQSPSNKVTEKGKDVELRCDPISGHTALYWYRQSLGQGLEFLIYFQGNSAPDKSGLPSDRFSAERTGGSVSTLTIQRTQQEDSAVYLCASSLRRAPNQPQHFGDGTRLSIL.

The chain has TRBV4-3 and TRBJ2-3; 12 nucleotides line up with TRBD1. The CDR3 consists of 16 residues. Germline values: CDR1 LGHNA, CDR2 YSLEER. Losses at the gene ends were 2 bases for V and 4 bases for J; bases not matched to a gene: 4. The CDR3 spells CASSQRRDRGPDTQYF. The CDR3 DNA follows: TGCGCCAGCAGCCAACGCCGGGACAGGGGGCCAGATACGCAGTATTTT.

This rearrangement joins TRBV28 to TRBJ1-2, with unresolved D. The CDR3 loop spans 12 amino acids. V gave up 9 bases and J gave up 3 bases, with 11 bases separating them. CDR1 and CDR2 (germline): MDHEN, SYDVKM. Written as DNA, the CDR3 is TGTGCCAGACCAGTTTTGGACTATGGCTACACCTTC. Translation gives CARPVLDYGYTF.

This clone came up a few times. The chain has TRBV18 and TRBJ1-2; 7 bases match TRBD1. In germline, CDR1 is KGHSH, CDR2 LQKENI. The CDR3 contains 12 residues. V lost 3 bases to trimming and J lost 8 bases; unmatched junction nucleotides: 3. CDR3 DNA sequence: TGTGCCAGCTCACCGCAGGGGGGAGGCTACACCTTC. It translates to CASSPQGGGYTF.

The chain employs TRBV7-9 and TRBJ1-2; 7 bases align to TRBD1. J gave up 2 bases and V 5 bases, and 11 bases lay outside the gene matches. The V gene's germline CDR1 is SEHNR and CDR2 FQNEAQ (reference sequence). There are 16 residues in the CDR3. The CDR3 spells CASSPRGQKRNYGYTF. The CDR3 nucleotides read TGTGCCAGCAGCCCACGGGGACAGAAAAGAAACTATGGCTACACCTTC. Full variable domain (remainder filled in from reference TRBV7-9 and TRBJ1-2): DTGVSQNPRHKITKRGQNVTFRCDPISEHNRLYWYRQTLGQGPEFLTYFQNEAQLEKSRLLSDRFSAERPKGSFSTLEIQRTEQGDSAMYLCASSPRGQKRNYGYTFGSGTRLTVV.

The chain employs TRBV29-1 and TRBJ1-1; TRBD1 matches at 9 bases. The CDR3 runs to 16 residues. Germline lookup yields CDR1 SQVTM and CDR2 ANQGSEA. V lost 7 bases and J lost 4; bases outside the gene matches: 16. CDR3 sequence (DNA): TGCAGCGCCTCTACTCCCGGGACAGGGAGGGGCACTGAAGCTTTCTTT. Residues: CSASTPGTGRGTEAFF.

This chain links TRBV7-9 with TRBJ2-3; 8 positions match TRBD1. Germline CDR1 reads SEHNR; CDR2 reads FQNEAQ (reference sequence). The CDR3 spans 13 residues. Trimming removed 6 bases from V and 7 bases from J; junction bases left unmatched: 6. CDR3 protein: CASSSGGGNTQYF. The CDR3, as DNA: TGTGCCAGCAGTTCAGGGGGCGGAAATACGCAGTATTTT.

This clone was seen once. CDR3 in amino acids: CASSVGSRGGFRELFF. DNA for the CDR3: TGCGCCAGCAGCGTGGGGTCTCGGGGGGGCTTCCGGGAGCTGTTTTTT. The chain links TRBV5-1 to TRBJ2-2, with 8 bases lining up with TRBD2. V lost 4 bases, J lost 9 bases, and 14 bases stayed unmatched. CDR1 is SGHRS and CDR2 is YFSETQ in the germline V gene. This CDR3 is 16 amino acids long.

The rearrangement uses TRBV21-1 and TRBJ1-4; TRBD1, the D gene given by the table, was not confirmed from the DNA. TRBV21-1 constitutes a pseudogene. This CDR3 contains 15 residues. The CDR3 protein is CASSKVRSPGKKLFF. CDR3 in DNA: TGTGCCAGCAGCAAGGTTCGGAGTCCAGGGAAAAAACTGTTTTTT.

The CDR3 bases are TGTGCCAGCAGCGAGAGCCATGAAAAACTGTTTTTT. This codes for CASSESHEKLFF. V gene TRBV12-3 or TRBV12-4 combines with J gene TRBJ1-4; D uncertain. The CDR3 covers 12 residues. V lost 6 bases and J lost 6, with 8 bases in between.

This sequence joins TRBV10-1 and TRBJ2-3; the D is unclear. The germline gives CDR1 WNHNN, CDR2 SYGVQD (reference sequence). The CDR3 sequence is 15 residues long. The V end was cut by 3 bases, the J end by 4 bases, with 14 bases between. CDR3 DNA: TGCGCCAGCAGTGAAGAGAGAGGCATAGCAGATACGCAGTATTTT. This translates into CASSEERGIADTQYF.

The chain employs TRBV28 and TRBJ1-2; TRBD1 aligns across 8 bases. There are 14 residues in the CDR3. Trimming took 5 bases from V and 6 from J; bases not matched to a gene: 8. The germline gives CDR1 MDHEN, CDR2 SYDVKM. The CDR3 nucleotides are TGTGCCAGCAGTCTCGCCCAGGGGGCTAATGGCTACACCTTC. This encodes CASSLAQGANGYTF.

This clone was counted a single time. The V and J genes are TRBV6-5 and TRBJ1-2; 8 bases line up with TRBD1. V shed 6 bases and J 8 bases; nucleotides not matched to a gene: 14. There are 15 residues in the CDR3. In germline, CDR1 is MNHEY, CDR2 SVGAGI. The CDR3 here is CASSFRGQGAGGYTF. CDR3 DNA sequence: TGTGCCAGCAGCTTCAGAGGGCAGGGGGCAGGAGGCTACACCTTC.

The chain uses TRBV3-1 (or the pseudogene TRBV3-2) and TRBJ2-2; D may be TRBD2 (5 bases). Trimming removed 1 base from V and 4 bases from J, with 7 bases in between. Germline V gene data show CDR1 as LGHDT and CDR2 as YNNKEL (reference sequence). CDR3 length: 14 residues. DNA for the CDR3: TGTGCCAGCAGCCAAGCGGGAATCACCGGGGAGCTGTTTTTT. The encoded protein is CASSQAGITGELFF.

The CDR3 spells CASSYSWQATGELFF. DNA of the CDR3: TGTGCCAGCAGTTACTCATGGCAGGCTACCGGGGAGCTGTTTTTT. V is TRBV6-5 and J is TRBJ2-2; no reliable D call. The CDR3 loop spans 15 amino acids. Germline CDR1 reads MNHEY; CDR2 reads SVGAGI. Deletions cut 0 bases from V and 5 bases from J, with 10 bases between.

The CDR3 protein is CASSFDSTQETQYF. DNA for the CDR3: TGTGCCAGCAGCTTCGACAGTACCCAAGAGACCCAGTACTTC. This chain uses TRBV11-2 with TRBJ2-5; TRBD1 might be the D (5 bases). Trimming cost V 3 bases and J 1 base, with 9 bases left between them. Germline assignment: CDR1 SGHAT and CDR2 FQNNGV. The CDR3 sequence is 14 residues long.

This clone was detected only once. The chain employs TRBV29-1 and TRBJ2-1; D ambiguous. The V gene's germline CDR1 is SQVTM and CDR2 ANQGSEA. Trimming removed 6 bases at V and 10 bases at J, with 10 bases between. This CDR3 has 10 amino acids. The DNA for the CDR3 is TGCAGCGTCCGGAGCCGGGAGCAGTTCTTC. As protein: CSVRSREQFF.